This T cell receptor beta chain is drawn from a study of response to subunit inactivated influenza vaccine. Study-wide results and caveats: It was the authors' suggestion that each seasonal influenza vaccination recruits few new T cells.

Points on this clonotype: What it binds is not known.

This CDR3 spans 13 amino acids. The ends were cut back, 4 bases at V and 2 bases at J, with 9 bases in the middle. The germline V gene encodes CDR1 SGHDT and CDR2 YYEEEE. TCRdb itself ran the RT-PCR reads through MiXCR, one entry per CDR3 protein. The profile covers about 160,000 distinct CDR3 sequences, with roughly a tenth appearing a single time and over 10% taken by the ten largest. The material sequenced was non-naive T cells sorted from PBMCs, taken 40 to 50 days after vaccination. The TCR was taken from a man over 45 who received an inactivated influenza vaccine. The genes are TRBV5-6 and TRBJ1-2, with no clear D. The CDR3 loop reads CASSIRLNYGYTF. The CDR3 DNA is TGTGCCAGCAGCATCCGGCTCAACTATGGCTACACCTTC.